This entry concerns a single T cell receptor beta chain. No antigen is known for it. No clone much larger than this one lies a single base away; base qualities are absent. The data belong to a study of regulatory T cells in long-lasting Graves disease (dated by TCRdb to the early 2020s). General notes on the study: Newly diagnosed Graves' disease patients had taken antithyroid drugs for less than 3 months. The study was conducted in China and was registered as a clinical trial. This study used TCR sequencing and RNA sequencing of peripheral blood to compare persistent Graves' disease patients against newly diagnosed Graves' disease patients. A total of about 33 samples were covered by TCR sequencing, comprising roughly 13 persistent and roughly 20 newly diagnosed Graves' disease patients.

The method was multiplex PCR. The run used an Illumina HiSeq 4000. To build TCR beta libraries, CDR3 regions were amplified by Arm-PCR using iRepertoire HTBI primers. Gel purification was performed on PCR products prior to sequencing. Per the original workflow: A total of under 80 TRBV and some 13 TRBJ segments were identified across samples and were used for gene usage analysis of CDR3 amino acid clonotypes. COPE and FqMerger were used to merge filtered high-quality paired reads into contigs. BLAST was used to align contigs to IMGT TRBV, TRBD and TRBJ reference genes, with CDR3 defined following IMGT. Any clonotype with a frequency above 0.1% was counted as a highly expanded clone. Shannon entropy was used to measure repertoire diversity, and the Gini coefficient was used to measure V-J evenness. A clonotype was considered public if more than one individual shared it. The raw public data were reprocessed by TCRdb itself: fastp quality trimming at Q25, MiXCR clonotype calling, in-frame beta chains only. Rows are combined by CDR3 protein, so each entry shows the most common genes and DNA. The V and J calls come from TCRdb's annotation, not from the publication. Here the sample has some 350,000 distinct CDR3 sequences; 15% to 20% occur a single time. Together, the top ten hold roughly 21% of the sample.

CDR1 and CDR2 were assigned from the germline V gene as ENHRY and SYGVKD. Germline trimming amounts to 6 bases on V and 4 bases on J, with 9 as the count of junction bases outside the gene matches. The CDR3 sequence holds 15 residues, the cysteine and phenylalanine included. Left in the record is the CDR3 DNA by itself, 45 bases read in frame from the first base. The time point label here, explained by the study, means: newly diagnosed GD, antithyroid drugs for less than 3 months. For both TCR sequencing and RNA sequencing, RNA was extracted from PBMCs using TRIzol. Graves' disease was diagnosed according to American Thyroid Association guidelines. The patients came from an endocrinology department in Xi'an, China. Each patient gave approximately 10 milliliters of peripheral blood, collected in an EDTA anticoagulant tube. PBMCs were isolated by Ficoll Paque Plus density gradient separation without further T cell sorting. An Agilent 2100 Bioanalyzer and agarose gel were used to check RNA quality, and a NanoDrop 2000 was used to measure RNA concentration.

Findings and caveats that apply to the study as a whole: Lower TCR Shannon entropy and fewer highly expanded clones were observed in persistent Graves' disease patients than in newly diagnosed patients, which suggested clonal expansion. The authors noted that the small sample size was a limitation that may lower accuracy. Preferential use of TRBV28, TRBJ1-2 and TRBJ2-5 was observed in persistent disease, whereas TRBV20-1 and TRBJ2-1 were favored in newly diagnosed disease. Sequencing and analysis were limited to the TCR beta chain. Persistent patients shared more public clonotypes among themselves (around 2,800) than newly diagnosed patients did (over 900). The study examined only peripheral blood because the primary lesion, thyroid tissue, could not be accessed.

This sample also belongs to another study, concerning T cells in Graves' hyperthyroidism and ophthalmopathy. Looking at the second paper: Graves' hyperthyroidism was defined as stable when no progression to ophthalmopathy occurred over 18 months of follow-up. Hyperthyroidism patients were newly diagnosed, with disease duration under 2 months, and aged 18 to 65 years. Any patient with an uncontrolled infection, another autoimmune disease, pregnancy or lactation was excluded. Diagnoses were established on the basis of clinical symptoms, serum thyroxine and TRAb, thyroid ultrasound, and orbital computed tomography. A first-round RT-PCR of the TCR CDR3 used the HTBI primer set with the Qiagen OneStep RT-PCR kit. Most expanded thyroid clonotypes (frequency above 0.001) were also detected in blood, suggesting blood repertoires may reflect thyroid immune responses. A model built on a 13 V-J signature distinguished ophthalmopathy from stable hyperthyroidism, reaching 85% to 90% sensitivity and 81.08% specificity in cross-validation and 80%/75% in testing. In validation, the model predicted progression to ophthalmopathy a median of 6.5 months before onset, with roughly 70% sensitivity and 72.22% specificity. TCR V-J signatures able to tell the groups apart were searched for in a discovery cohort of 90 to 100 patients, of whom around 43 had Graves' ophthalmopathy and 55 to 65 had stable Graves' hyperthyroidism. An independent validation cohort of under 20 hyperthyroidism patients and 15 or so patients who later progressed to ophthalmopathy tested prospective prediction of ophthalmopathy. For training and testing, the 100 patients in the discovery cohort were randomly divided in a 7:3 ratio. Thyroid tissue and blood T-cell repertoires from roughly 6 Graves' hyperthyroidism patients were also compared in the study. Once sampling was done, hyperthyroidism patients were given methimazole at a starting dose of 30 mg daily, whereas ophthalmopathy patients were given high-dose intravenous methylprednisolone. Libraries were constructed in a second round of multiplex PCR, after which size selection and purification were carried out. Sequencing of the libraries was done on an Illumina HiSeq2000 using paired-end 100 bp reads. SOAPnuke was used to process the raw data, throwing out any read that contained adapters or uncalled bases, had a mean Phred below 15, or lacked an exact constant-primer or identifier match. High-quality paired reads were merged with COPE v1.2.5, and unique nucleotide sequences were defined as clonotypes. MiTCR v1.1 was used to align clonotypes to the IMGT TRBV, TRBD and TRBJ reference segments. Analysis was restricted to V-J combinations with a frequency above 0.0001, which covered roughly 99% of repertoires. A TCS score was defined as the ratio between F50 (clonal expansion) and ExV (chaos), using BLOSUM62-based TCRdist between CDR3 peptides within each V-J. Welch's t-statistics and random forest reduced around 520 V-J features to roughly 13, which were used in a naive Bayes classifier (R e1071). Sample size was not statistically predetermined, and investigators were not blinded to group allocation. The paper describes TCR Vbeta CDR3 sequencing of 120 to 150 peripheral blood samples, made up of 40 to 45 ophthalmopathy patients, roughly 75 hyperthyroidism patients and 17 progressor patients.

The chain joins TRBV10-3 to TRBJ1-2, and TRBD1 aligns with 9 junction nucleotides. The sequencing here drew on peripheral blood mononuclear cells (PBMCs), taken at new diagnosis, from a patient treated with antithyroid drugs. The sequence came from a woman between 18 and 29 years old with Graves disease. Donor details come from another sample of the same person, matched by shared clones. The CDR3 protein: CAISTPGQGTYGYTF. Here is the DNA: TGTGCCATCAGCACTCCGGGACAGGGCACCTATGGCTACACCTTC.